This T cell receptor (beta chain) was retrieved from a study of graft-versus-host responses after intestinal transplantation. Study information: Uniformly, recipients were administered anti-thymocyte globulin induction with subsequent tacrolimus and steroids for roughly three years.

The CDR3 totals 18 residues. Germline V CDR1 and CDR2: SGDLS, YYNGEE. Unmatched junction bases numbered 5, after V lost 2 bases and J lost 3 bases. Of note for this clone: Its antigen is undetermined.

Here immunoSEQ multiplex PCR was the method, and the copy in TCRdb shows in-frame clones only, minus some. The data hold tens of thousands of clones, with 89% observed a single time. Study-wide results and limits: Analysis identified GvH clones in recipient marrow, with some appearing first in ileum or blood.

This TCR was sampled from a human donor who was the organ donor for an intestinal transplant. This specimen was unstimulated CD4+ T cells sorted from spleen or lymph node cells, taken before transplant. The rearrangement uses TRBV9 and TRBJ2-2; 15 nucleotides agree with TRBD2. CDR3 residues: CASSVGLAGGSHTGELFF. The CDR3 DNA reads as TGTGCCAGCAGCGTGGGACTAGCGGGAGGCTCGCACACCGGGGAGCTGTTTTTT.